This TCR beta chain was found in a study of T cell clonality in common variable immunodeficiency. Broader study findings: Fewer TCRbeta clones were shared among CVID subjects than controls. In common variable immunodeficiency, TCR beta chains reportedly carried fewer deletions and N-nucleotide insertions. CVID subjects had higher TCRbeta clonality than healthy controls, most marked in about a third.

Per the germline V gene, CDR1 is LNHDA and CDR2 is SQIVND (reference sequence). The CDR3 contains 13 residues. V was clipped by 5 bases and J by 6 bases, with 10 bases between them. Most patients and controls had Caucasian heritage. Equal genomic DNA amounts from CVID and control samples were sequenced. Here immunoSEQ multiplex PCR was the method, and the copy in TCRdb shows in-frame clones only, minus some. The sample contains about 19,000 clones, none of them singletons. Of note for this clone: Its antigen is undetermined. The read terminates 3 residues before the CDR3 end, so the remaining end is supplied by the germline J gene.

Sequencing input: peripheral blood mononuclear cells. The sequence was collected from a human donor with common variable immunodeficiency. The chain has TRBV19 and TRBJ2-2; D remains unclear. CDR3 bases read: TGTGCCAGTAGTTTGGCGGCGGCCGGGGAG. This codes for CASSLAAAGE. The CDR3 as a whole reads CASSLAAAGELFF.